The following is a T cell receptor (beta chain) sequence with its context. These data belong to a study of blood T cell repertoires in COVID-19. On the study more broadly: COVID-19 samples, acute and convalescent, were from the United States, Italy and Spain.

A Seattle source enrolled patients during active infection and followed them longitudinally. The table came from immunoSEQ multiplex PCR; TCRdb's copy has only in-frame clones and leaves some out. Of 75,000 to 90,000 clones in the sample, around 90% are singletons; the top ten hold roughly 7%. Looked up from germline, CDR1 is MNHNS and CDR2 is SASEGT. This CDR3 region has 17 residues. The junction had 7 bases not matched to a gene; V was cut back by 2 bases and J by 4 bases. Material: peripheral blood. This receptor was obtained from a man aged 18 to 29 with COVID-19, enrolled during active disease. V usage is TRBV6-1 and J usage is TRBJ2-2; 10 bases match TRBD1. CDR3 bases: TGTGCCAGCAGTGAAAAGGGGACAGGGGCCAGCACCGGGGAGCTGTTTTTT. Protein product: CASSEKGTGASTGELFF.